The 27 T cell receptor beta chains presented below share a single source sample, sequenced in a study of cytomegalovirus exposure and HLA in healthy donors (dated by TCRdb to the late 2010s). The library was built by means of the immunoSEQ multiplex PCR assay. A mixture of 60 forward primers for TCR Vbeta segments and 13 reverse primers for TCR Jbeta segments was used in the multiplex PCR. The source is immuneACCESS, and TCRdb retained only in-frame sequences with V and J called. Part of the clones is not carried over; for the studies checked, unresolved V genes explain less than half of this, and the remainder is unexplained. Here the sample has 90,000 to 150,000 clones; roughly 65% occur a single time. The leading ten clones occupy approximately 9.1% of the sample. Sequenced sample: PBMCs. The receptors here all came from a man aged 35 to 55 in good health and CMV-seropositive.

The chain has TRBV27 and TRBJ2-7, with 8 bases that match TRBD2. V was clipped by 2 bases and J by 2 bases; unmatched bases: 5. Looked up from germline, CDR1 is MNHEY and CDR2 is SMNVEV (reference sequence). The CDR3 consists of 15 residues. CDR3 residues: CASSLRREVPYEQYF. The CDR3 nucleotides read TGTGCCAGCAGTTTACGGCGGGAGGTACCCTACGAGCAGTACTTC.

The CDR3 coding sequence is TGTGCCAGCAGCCCCACGGGACTAGCGGGAGCAGGTACCGGGGAGCTGTTTTTT. Its translation is CASSPTGLAGAGTGELFF. The rearrangement joins TRBV5-8 to TRBJ2-2, with TRBD2 matching over 14 bases. The V gene's germline CDR1 is SGHTS and CDR2 YDEGEE. This CDR3 has 18 residues. V shed 4 bases, J shed 5 bases, and the junction held 10 bases outside the gene matches. Full variable domain (missing parts from reference TRBV5-8 and TRBJ2-2): EAGVTQSPTHLIKTRGQQATLRCSPISGHTSVYWYQQALGLGLQFLLWYDEGEERNRGNFPPRFSGRQFPNYSSELNVNALELEDSALYLCASSPTGLAGAGTGELFFGEGSRLTVL.

Only a few counts were recorded for this clone. The J gene is TRBJ2-2, the V gene TRBV19, with 8 bases identical to TRBD2. Trimming cost V 8 bases and J 0 bases; bases outside gene matches: 2. This CDR3 spans 14 amino acids. Germline assignment: CDR1 LNHDA and CDR2 SQIVND (reference sequence). The CDR3 loop reads CASQGLANTGELFF. The CDR3 coding sequence is TGTGCCAGTCAGGGACTAGCGAACACCGGGGAGCTGTTTTTT.

This clone was seen a handful of times. This sequence joins TRBV2 and TRBJ1-1, with 9 bases identical to TRBD1. After removal of 6 bases from V and 0 bases from J, the junction contained 14 bases not matched to a gene. The CDR3 totals 18 residues. The germline gives CDR1 SNHLY, CDR2 FYNNEI. CDR3 protein: CASSFRGQGLIMNTEAFF. CDR3 nucleotide sequence: TGTGCCAGCAGCTTCCGGGGACAGGGCCTCATTATGAACACTGAAGCTTTCTTT.

This clone was observed a few times. The rearrangement joins TRBV28 to TRBJ1-5; 7 bases fit TRBD1. This CDR3 is 15 amino acids long. J gave up 4 bases and V 5 bases, and 8 bases lay outside the gene matches. CDR1 is MDHEN, CDR2 SYDVKM, per germline. For the CDR3, the DNA is TGTGCCAGCAGTCTGGTCGCAGGGGGTAATCAGCCCCAGCATTTT. Amino acids: CASSLVAGGNQPQHF.

The CDR3 coding sequence is TGTGCCAGCTCACCACCGTCAGGGGACTATGGCTACACCTTC. Protein: CASSPPSGDYGYTF. The chain links TRBV18 to TRBJ1-2; D perhaps matches TRBD1 (6 bases). V dropped 0 bases and J dropped 3 bases, with 8 bases sitting between them. Germline V gene sequence: CDR1 KGHSH, CDR2 LQKENI. The CDR3 has 14 amino acids.

The chain is built from TRBV9 and TRBJ2-5; weak D call: TRBD2 (6 bases). Trimming pared 4 bases from V and 5 bases from J, leaving 15 bases between. This CDR3 contains 14 residues. CDR1 and CDR2 (germline): SGDLS, YYNGEE. CDR3 residues: CASSPQDYLETQYF. Here the CDR3 DNA reads TGTGCCAGCAGCCCCCAGGACTACCTGGAGACCCAGTACTTC.

The gene calls are TRBV27 and TRBJ2-1; D is perhaps TRBD2 (6 bases). CDR3 length: 14 amino acids. V lost 3 bases and J 1 base, leaving 7 bases between the germline ends. Germline loops: CDR1 MNHEY, CDR2 SMNVEV (reference sequence). In nucleotides, the CDR3 is TGTGCCAGCAGTTTCGGGAGTTCCTACAATGAGCAGTTCTTC. Protein sequence: CASSFGSSYNEQFF.

This clone was detected only a few times. The chain employs TRBV6-1 and TRBJ2-5; 14 bases are shared with TRBD2. The V gene end was trimmed by 3 bases and the J gene end by 7 bases; junction bases not matched to a gene: 7. There are 16 residues in the CDR3. Germline values: CDR1 MNHNS, CDR2 SASEGT. CDR3 amino acids: CASSERLAGGPGTQYF. The CDR3 DNA reads as TGTGCCAGCAGTGAGCGACTAGCGGGAGGGCCGGGGACCCAGTACTTC.

This chain connects TRBV6-1 to TRBJ2-7; 7 bases are a match to TRBD2. The V gene's germline CDR1 is MNHNS and CDR2 SASEGT. V was clipped by 4 bases and J by 0 bases; unmatched bases: 6. The CDR3 totals 15 residues. This CDR3 reads CASSVAGVTSYEQYF. CDR3 DNA sequence: TGTGCCAGCAGTGTGGCGGGGGTTACCTCCTACGAGCAGTACTTC.

This sequence joins TRBV28 and TRBJ2-7; 9 bases match TRBD2. This CDR3 has 13 amino acids. The V gene's germline CDR1 is MDHEN and CDR2 SYDVKM. The V segment lost 9 bases and the J segment 4 bases; nucleotides outside the gene matches: 7. CDR3: CASHSGSVYEQYF. The CDR3 DNA is TGTGCCAGTCATAGCGGGAGTGTGTACGAGCAGTACTTC.

The chain has TRBV27 and TRBJ2-1; perhaps TRBD2 as D (6 bases). V shed 5 bases and J shed 0 bases, with 17 bases lying between them. Germline V gene sequence: CDR1 MNHEY, CDR2 SMNVEV (reference sequence). The length of the CDR3 is 17 residues. CDR3 DNA sequence: TGTGCCAGCAGTGGGACTGACAGCATAAGCTCCTACAATGAGCAGTTCTTC. It translates to CASSGTDSISSYNEQFF.

To note about this clone: An end of the junction does not agree with germline; a read error may underlie this. The gene calls are TRBV7-7 and TRBJ2-1, with 14 bases aligning to TRBD2. The CDR3 extends over 15 amino acids. The germline V gene has CDR1 SSHAT and CDR2 FNYEAQ (reference sequence). The CDR3 DNA reads TGTGCTAGCAGCTTAACGGGACTAGCGGGAGAGGTGCAGTTCTTC. It yields the protein CASSLTGLAGEVQFF.

Only one count was recorded for this clone. The chain joins TRBV5-6 to TRBJ1-3; D remains unclear. The germline gives CDR1 SGHDT, CDR2 YYEEEE. The CDR3 has 15 residues. Deletions cut 0 bases from V and 2 bases from J, with 9 bases between. CDR3 in DNA: TGTGCCAGCAGCTTGGGTAGTTCTCCTGGAAACACCATATATTTT. Its translation: CASSLGSSPGNTIYF.

The J gene is TRBJ2-3, the V gene TRBV5-6; 14 bases map to TRBD2. The J segment lost 1 base and the V segment lost 3 bases, leaving 1 base of the junction unmatched. The CDR3 covers 16 residues. The germline CDR1 and CDR2 sequences are SGHDT and YYEEEE. The CDR3 nucleotides are TGTGCCAGCAGCTGGGGACTAGCGGGGGGCACAGATACGCAGTATTTT. Protein: CASSWGLAGGTDTQYF.

This clone occurred a few times. The V and J genes are TRBV2 and TRBJ2-2; D remains ambiguous. Germline loops: CDR1 SNHLY, CDR2 FYNNEI. V shed 8 bases and J shed 5 bases, with 9 bases lying between them. The CDR3 covers 12 residues. CDR3 in amino acids: CASAVGTGELFF. CDR3 DNA sequence: TGTGCCAGCGCAGTCGGGACCGGGGAGCTGTTTTTT.

V is TRBV30 and J is TRBJ2-6, with 11 bases that match TRBD1. Germline CDR1 GTSNPN, CDR2 SVGIG (reference sequence). Germline trimming cut 5 bases from V and 1 base from J; bases unmatched to any gene: 13. The CDR3 length is 19 residues. The CDR3: CAWHRDRGYGVSGANVLTF. CDR3 bases: TGTGCCTGGCACCGGGACAGGGGGTATGGGGTTTCTGGGGCCAACGTCCTGACTTTC. The complete variable domain, with remaining parts taken from reference TRBV30 and TRBJ2-6, reads SQTIHQWPATLVQPVGSPLSLECTVEGTSNPNLYWYRQAAGRGLQLLFYSVGIGQISSEVPQNLSASRPQDRQFILSSKKLLLSDSGFYLCAWHRDRGYGVSGANVLTFGAGSRLTVL.

This clone was picked up a small number of times. The V and J genes are TRBV10-3 and TRBJ2-1, with 11 bases fitting TRBD2. Per the germline V gene, CDR1 is ENHRY and CDR2 is SYGVKD. The CDR3 extends over 14 amino acids. J was trimmed by 7 bases and V by 8 bases; bases with no gene match: 7. The CDR3 region is CAIDHSGGANEQFF. CDR3 sequence (DNA): TGTGCCATCGATCATAGCGGGGGGGCGAATGAGCAGTTCTTC.

This clone was seen a handful of times. The chain has TRBV4-1 and TRBJ1-5; 9 nucleotides align to TRBD1. Germline V gene data show CDR1 as MGHRA and CDR2 as YSYEKL. The junction had 13 bases not matched to a gene; V was cut back by 4 bases and J by 6 bases. The CDR3 has 17 amino acids. The CDR3 here is CASSRRSQGAEGQPQHF. The CDR3 DNA sequence: TGCGCCAGCAGCCGACGTTCACAGGGGGCCGAGGGTCAGCCCCAGCATTTT.

This clone was observed a few times. This rearrangement joins TRBV5-1 to TRBJ2-3; D unclear. The length of the CDR3 is 14 residues. Trimming pared 5 bases from V and 4 bases from J, leaving 14 bases between. CDR1 SGHRS and CDR2 YFSETQ come from the germline V gene. Here the CDR3 DNA reads TGCGCCAGCAGGTTTAGTATGTACGCAGATACGCAGTATTTT. Translation: CASRFSMYADTQYF.

J is TRBJ2-6 and V is TRBV5-1; maybe TRBD1 (5 bases). Germline values: CDR1 SGHRS, CDR2 YFSETQ. This CDR3 spans 14 amino acids. Deletions cut 7 bases from V and 4 bases from J, with 12 bases between. CDR3: CASLWGPGANVLTF. Written as DNA, the CDR3 is TGCGCCAGCCTTTGGGGCCCAGGGGCCAACGTCCTGACTTTC. The variable domain in full, completed from reference TRBV5-1 and TRBJ2-6, reads KAGVTQTPRYLIKTRGQQVTLSCSPISGHRSVSWYQQTPGQGLQFLFEYFSETQRNKGNFPGRFSGRQFSNSRSEMNVSTLELGDSALYLCASLWGPGANVLTFGAGSRLTVL.

This chain connects TRBV10-3 to TRBJ2-1; 11 positions match TRBD2. In germline, CDR1 is ENHRY, CDR2 SYGVKD. The CDR3 totals 17 residues. V dropped 10 bases and J dropped 1; count of bases not matched to a gene: 12. The CDR3 sequence: CATRGTSGRGSYNEQFF. CDR3 nucleotide sequence: TGTGCCACCCGAGGGACTAGCGGAAGGGGTTCCTACAATGAGCAGTTCTTC.

The rearrangement joins TRBV7-9 to TRBJ1-3, with D unclear. The V and J ends lost 4 bases and 8 bases respectively, with 9 bases between them. Germline V gives CDR1 SEHNR, CDR2 FQNEAQ (reference sequence). This CDR3 region has 12 residues. The CDR3 DNA follows: TGTGCCAGCAGCTCCCTCTCGGACACCATATATTTT. Translated: CASSSLSDTIYF.

The chain links TRBV6-1 to TRBJ1-1; 10 nucleotides align to TRBD1. This CDR3 has 17 amino acids. V shed 4 bases, J shed 2 bases, and the junction held 10 bases outside the gene matches. Germline V gives CDR1 MNHNS, CDR2 SASEGT. CDR3 protein: CASSAKGGTGANTEAFF. CDR3 bases: TGTGCCAGCAGTGCGAAGGGCGGGACAGGGGCCAACACTGAAGCTTTCTTT.

The chain is built from TRBV27 and TRBJ1-3, with D perhaps matching TRBD1 (5 bases). The CDR3 spans 14 residues. V was clipped by 6 bases and J by 4 bases, with 13 bases between them. Germline V gene lookup returns CDR1 MNHEY and CDR2 SMNVEV (reference sequence). The CDR3 sequence is CASRAGPPGNTIYF. CDR3 nucleotides: TGTGCCAGCAGGGCAGGGCCACCCGGAAACACCATATATTTT.

CDR3 in DNA: TGTGCCAGCATGAGTAGTTACAGCTCCCCCCGAAAGTACTTC. Translating it yields CASMSSYSSPRKYF. The chain couples TRBV28 to TRBJ2-7; D gene ambiguous. This CDR3 comprises 14 residues. Per the germline V gene, CDR1 is MDHEN and CDR2 is SYDVKM. V was cut by 7 bases and J by 11 bases, with 24 bases left in between.

The chain has TRBV11-2 and TRBJ1-2; the match to TRBD1 covers 7 bases. Germline CDR1 and CDR2: SGHAT and FQNNGV. V shed 8 bases and J 5 bases; nucleotides not matched to a gene: 5. This CDR3 comprises 12 residues. The CDR3 loop reads CASVSGGYGYTF. In DNA, the CDR3 is TGTGCCAGCGTTTCAGGGGGATATGGCTACACCTTC. Full variable domain (outside the CDR3, taken from reference TRBV11-2 and TRBJ1-2): EAGVAQSPRYKIIEKRQSVAFWCNPISGHATLYWYQQILGQGPKLLIQFQNNGVVDDSQLPKDRFSAERLKGVDSTLKIQPAKLEDSAVYLCASVSGGYGYTFGSGTRLTVV.